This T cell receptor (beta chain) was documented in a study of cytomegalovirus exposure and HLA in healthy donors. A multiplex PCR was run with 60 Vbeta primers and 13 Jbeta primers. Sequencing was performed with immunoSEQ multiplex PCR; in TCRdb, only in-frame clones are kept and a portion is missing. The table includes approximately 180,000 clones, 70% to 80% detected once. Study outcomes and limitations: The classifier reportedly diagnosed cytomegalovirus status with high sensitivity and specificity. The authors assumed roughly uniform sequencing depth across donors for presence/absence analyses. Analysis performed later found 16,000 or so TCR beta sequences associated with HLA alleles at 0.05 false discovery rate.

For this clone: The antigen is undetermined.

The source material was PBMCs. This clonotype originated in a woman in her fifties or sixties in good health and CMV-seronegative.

CDR3 residues: CASSRQGMGGDTQYF. For the CDR3, the DNA is TGTGCCAGCAGTCGACAGGGCATGGGTGGAGATACGCAGTATTTT. The rearrangement joins TRBV6-5 to TRBJ2-3; 7 nucleotides match TRBD1. The CDR3 is made up of 15 amino acids. J was trimmed by 5 bases and V by 5 bases; bases with no gene match: 10. The germline V gene has CDR1 MNHEY and CDR2 SVGAGI.